This T cell receptor beta chain appears in the sequencing data of a study of shared clonotypes between healthy human individuals. Whole-study findings and limits: What rarefaction showed was incomplete sorted-subset sequencing despite large depth.

A note on this clone: What it binds is not known.

The split of CD4+ cells yielded CD45RA+ naive and CD45RA-negative memory subsets. V lost 1 base and J 3 bases, leaving 7 bases between the germline ends. The CDR3 spans 14 residues. Germline CDR1 is SEHNR and CDR2 is FQNEAQ (reference sequence). Generated by immunoSEQ multiplex PCR, the TCRdb table keeps only in-frame clones and is missing some. The sample has about 1.1 million clones, roughly 80% seen once. The origin of this receptor is a man aged 18 to 30 in good health. Some clones in this sample may be carry-over from other donors' samples. V and J are TRBV7-9 and TRBJ1-3; D ambiguous. What was sequenced was memory CD4+ T cells from PBMCs. Subset of the sample: CD45RA-negative fraction. The CDR3 loop reads CASSLGEVGNTIYF. CDR3 bases: TGTGCCAGCAGCTTAGGGGAAGTTGGAAACACCATATATTTT.